The 26 T cell receptor beta chains listed next were all sequenced from one sample in a study of blood T cell repertoires in COVID-19. Libraries were prepared by immunoSEQ multiplex PCR; TCRdb keeps only in-frame clonotypes and omits some of them. Of about 140,000 clones in the sample, about 91% are singletons; the top ten hold 1.5%. Input material: peripheral blood. These receptors came from an older woman with acute or convalescent COVID-19.

This chain links TRBV4-2 with TRBJ2-1; 9 bases fit TRBD2. Germline lookup yields CDR1 LGHNA and CDR2 YNFKEQ. The CDR3 is 15 residues long. Germline trimming cut 1 base from V and 6 bases from J; bases unmatched to any gene: 4. Here the CDR3 DNA reads TGTGCCAGCAGCCAAGCCGGGACTAGCATCAATGAGCAGTTCTTC. It yields the protein CASSQAGTSINEQFF.

The chain employs TRBV7-9 and TRBJ1-4; 9 bases map to TRBD1. V lost 4 bases to trimming and J lost 2 bases; unmatched junction nucleotides: 5. From germline, CDR1 is SEHNR and CDR2 FQNEAQ (reference sequence). The CDR3 has 16 residues. CDR3 protein: CASSSGTGLTNEKLFF. Here the CDR3 DNA reads TGTGCCAGCAGCTCCGGGACAGGGCTTACTAATGAAAAACTGTTTTTT. Full variable domain (remainder filled in from reference TRBV7-9 and TRBJ1-4): DTGVSQNPRHKITKRGQNVTFRCDPISEHNRLYWYRQTLGQGPEFLTYFQNEAQLEKSRLLSDRFSAERPKGSFSTLEIQRTEQGDSAMYLCASSSGTGLTNEKLFFGSGTQLSVL.

The CDR3 region is CASSQRDSYTEAFF. CDR3 sequence (DNA): TGTGCCAGCAGCCAACGGGACTCATACACTGAAGCTTTCTTT. V and J are TRBV3-1 (or the pseudogene TRBV3-2) and TRBJ1-1; D is perhaps TRBD1 (5 bases). From germline, CDR1 is LGHDT and CDR2 YNNKEL (reference sequence). Trimming left V 2 bases short and J 3 bases short, with 10 bases between. This CDR3 spans 14 amino acids.

V gene TRBV2 combines with J gene TRBJ1-2; TRBD1 aligns across 8 bases. V shed 6 bases and J 10 bases; nucleotides not matched to a gene: 10. Looked up from germline, CDR1 is SNHLY and CDR2 is FYNNEI. The CDR3 is 13 amino acids. The CDR3 region is CASSGSGTGLYTF. CDR3 DNA sequence: TGTGCCAGCAGCGGGTCCGGGACAGGTCTCTACACCTTC.

DNA of the CDR3: TGCGCCAGCAGCTTGATTCGGCAGGGGGTATTATCTGAGACCCAGTACTTC. This gives the protein CASSLIRQGVLSETQYF. The chain couples TRBV5-1 to TRBJ2-5; TRBD1 matches at 7 bases. In germline, CDR1 is SGHRS, CDR2 YFSETQ. The CDR3 covers 17 residues. With V trimmed by 1 base and J by 5 bases, 14 bases remained unmatched.

The chain is built from TRBV10-3 and TRBJ1-1, with TRBD1 as a possible D gene (6 bases). Germline CDR1 is ENHRY and CDR2 is SYGVKD. V lost 9 bases to trimming and J lost 1 base, with 12 bases between them. The length of the CDR3 is 13 residues. This chain's CDR3 is CAIKTGENTEAFF. As DNA, the CDR3 is TGTGCCATTAAGACAGGAGAGAACACTGAAGCTTTCTTT.

The chain links TRBV13 to TRBJ2-4; D gene ambiguous. There are 12 residues in the CDR3. Germline V gene lookup returns CDR1 PRHDT and CDR2 FYEKMQ (reference sequence). V was trimmed by 4 bases and J by 9 bases, leaving 10 bases between them. In nucleotides, the CDR3 is TGTGCCAGCAGCTCGTCAATCGGCATTCAGTACTTC. This encodes CASSSSIGIQYF.

The rearrangement uses TRBV19 and TRBJ1-1; 9 bases fit TRBD1. J lost 5 bases, V lost 3 bases, and 13 bases had no gene match. The CDR3 is 17 residues long. Germline CDR1 and CDR2: LNHDA and SQIVND (reference sequence). This chain's CDR3 is CASSMEDRGAFRTEAFF. CDR3 bases: TGTGCCAGTAGTATGGAGGACAGGGGCGCGTTTCGAACTGAAGCTTTCTTT.

The chain combines TRBV5-4 with TRBJ1-4; 8 bases map to TRBD1. From germline, CDR1 is SGHNT and CDR2 YYREEE (reference sequence). With V trimmed by 3 bases and J by 8 bases, 6 bases remained unmatched. The CDR3 is made up of 14 amino acids. Here the CDR3 DNA reads TGTGCCAGCAGCTCCGGACAGGGTTCGGAAAAACTGTTTTTT. Its protein is CASSSGQGSEKLFF. Variable domain in full (rest from reference TRBV5-4 and TRBJ1-4): ETGVTQSPTHLIKTRGQQVTLRCSSQSGHNTVSWYQQALGQGPQFIFQYYREEENGRGNFPPRFSGLQFPNYSSELNVNALELDDSALYLCASSSGQGSEKLFFGSGTQLSVL.

The chain combines TRBV2 with TRBJ2-2; D might be TRBD1 (6 bases). CDR3 size: 14 residues. The germline V and J ends were trimmed by 7 bases and 2 bases, with 11 bases remaining between them. Per germline, CDR1 SNHLY and CDR2 FYNNEI. The CDR3, as DNA: TGTGCCAGCATCCTGGACAGTAACACCGGGGAGCTGTTTTTT. Amino acid sequence: CASILDSNTGELFF.

This chain joins TRBV7-2 and TRBJ2-1; 9 nucleotides line up with TRBD1. J gave up 4 bases and V 7 bases, and 8 bases lay outside the gene matches. Germline V lookup: CDR1 SGHTA, CDR2 FQGNSA. The CDR3 covers 15 residues. The CDR3: CASTRFGTGYNEQFF. DNA of the CDR3: TGTGCCAGCACCCGATTTGGGACAGGGTACAATGAGCAGTTCTTC.

The chain employs TRBV2 and TRBJ1-3; maybe TRBD1 (5 bases). Germline V gene sequence: CDR1 SNHLY, CDR2 FYNNEI. The CDR3 spans 15 residues. V gave up 5 bases and J gave up 1 base, with 12 bases separating them. CDR3 coding DNA: TGTGCCAGCAGTCGACGGACAAGTTCTGGAAACACCATATATTTT. This codes for CASSRRTSSGNTIYF.

This clone was picked up a small number of times. J is TRBJ1-1 and V is TRBV5-1; no clear D. Trimming took 4 bases from V and 1 from J, leaving 11 bases between them. Per germline, CDR1 SGHRS and CDR2 YFSETQ. This CDR3 region has 14 residues. The CDR3 loop reads CASSPHGPNTEAFF. The CDR3 nucleotides are TGCGCCAGCAGCCCACATGGCCCGAACACTGAAGCTTTCTTT.

The rearrangement joins TRBV5-1 to TRBJ1-1; D gene ambiguous. Germline V lookup: CDR1 SGHRS, CDR2 YFSETQ. Trimming left V 0 bases short and J 0 bases short, with 18 bases between. The CDR3 length is 18 residues. The CDR3 coding sequence is TGCGCCAGCAGCTTGGCCTTCGGGAGCCTCTCGATGAACACTGAAGCTTTCTTT. Translation gives CASSLAFGSLSMNTEAFF.

This rearrangement joins TRBV3-1 (or the pseudogene TRBV3-2) to TRBJ1-6, with D tentatively TRBD1 (5 bases). The CDR3 runs to 16 residues. Trimming removed 1 base at V and 1 base at J, with 8 bases between. Germline V CDR1 and CDR2: LGHDT, YNNKEL (reference sequence). The CDR3 reads CASSQGGGSYNSPLHF. The DNA for the CDR3 is TGTGCCAGCAGCCAAGGCGGGGGGTCCTATAATTCACCCCTCCACTTT.

The chain employs TRBV24-1 and TRBJ2-7; no reliable D call. V was trimmed by 7 bases and J by 6 bases, leaving 15 bases between them. Germline V CDR1 and CDR2: KGHDR, SFDVKD. This CDR3 is built from 13 residues. In DNA, the CDR3 is TGTGCCACCAGACGACTTGCAAGAAGCGAGCAGTACTTC. Translation: CATRRLARSEQYF.

The chain joins TRBV2 to TRBJ1-1, with D perhaps TRBD1 (5 bases). The V end was cut by 4 bases, the J end by 1 base, with 7 bases between. There are 13 residues in the CDR3. CDR1 and CDR2 (germline): SNHLY, FYNNEI. The CDR3 nucleotides read TGTGCCAGCAGTGGACAGTGGAACACTGAAGCTTTCTTT. This sequence encodes CASSGQWNTEAFF.

The chain couples TRBV12-3 or TRBV12-4 to TRBJ1-1, with unresolved D. The ends were cut back, 2 bases at V and 8 bases at J, with 9 bases in the middle. This CDR3 region has 12 residues. Written as DNA, the CDR3 is TGTGCCAGCAGTTTAACCCCCGGGGAAGCTTTCTTT. Translated, it gives CASSLTPGEAFF.

The rearrangement uses TRBV5-1 and TRBJ1-6; 7 bases map to TRBD1. CDR3 length: 15 residues. V dropped 0 bases and J dropped 10; count of bases not matched to a gene: 7. CDR1 is SGHRS, CDR2 YFSETQ, per germline. The CDR3 nucleotides read TGCGCCAGCAGCTTGGGGCAGGGGGGTGGCTCACCCCTCCACTTT. Its translation: CASSLGQGGGSPLHF.

The rearrangement uses TRBV10-3 and TRBJ2-1; maybe TRBD2 (5 bases). Per germline, CDR1 ENHRY and CDR2 SYGVKD. This CDR3 is built from 16 residues. The V and J ends lost 0 bases and 2 bases respectively, with 11 bases between them. CDR3 sequence reads: CAISESTSGAYNEQFF. DNA for the CDR3: TGTGCCATCAGTGAGTCGACCTCCGGGGCCTACAATGAGCAGTTCTTC.

The CDR3, as DNA: TGTGCCAGCAGCTTCGGGGGGTCAGATACGCAGTATTTT. Its translation: CASSFGGSDTQYF. This sequence joins TRBV7-3 and TRBJ2-3, with TRBD2 identical over 7 bases. The CDR3 has 13 residues. Trimming took 3 bases from V and 4 from J; bases not matched to a gene: 1. Germline V gene lookup returns CDR1 SGHTA and CDR2 FQGTGA.

This chain links TRBV6-4 with TRBJ1-6, with D unclear. The germline V and J ends were trimmed by 1 base and 4 bases, with 17 bases remaining between them. Germline CDR1 is MRHNA and CDR2 is SNTAGT. The CDR3 totals 18 residues. CDR3 amino acids: CASSDLRHPILYNSPLHF. CDR3 nucleotide sequence: TGTGCCAGCAGTGACTTAAGACACCCGATCCTGTATAATTCACCCCTCCACTTT.

The chain joins TRBV6-5 to TRBJ2-7; 7 bases agree with TRBD1. V was pared by 8 bases and J by 4 bases, with 8 bases of the junction left unmatched. Germline assignment: CDR1 MNHEY and CDR2 SVGAGI. There are 13 residues in the CDR3. The CDR3 DNA reads TGTGCCAGCCAGGACAGGTTCACGTACGAGCAGTACTTC. Protein: CASQDRFTYEQYF.

The chain carries TRBV28 and TRBJ1-5; D may be TRBD1 (6 bases). The CDR3 contains 13 residues. Germline CDR1 MDHEN, CDR2 SYDVKM. V was shortened by 10 bases and J by 5 bases, with 15 bases between the two germline ends. As DNA, the CDR3 is TGTGCCACCGAAGGACAGTTTGATCAGCCCCAGCATTTT. Encoded protein: CATEGQFDQPQHF.

The chain is built from TRBV2 and TRBJ1-2; tentative D call: TRBD1 (6 bases). Germline lookup yields CDR1 SNHLY and CDR2 FYNNEI. This CDR3 has 16 amino acids. V was shortened by 8 bases and J by 2 bases, with 21 bases between the two germline ends. CDR3: CASVGADSNLNYGYTF. The DNA for the CDR3 is TGTGCCAGCGTCGGCGCGGACAGCAACTTAAACTATGGCTACACCTTC.

This clone was found once. The chain recombines TRBV28 with TRBJ2-3, with 7 positions matching TRBD1. Losses at the gene ends were 4 bases for V and 0 bases for J; bases not matched to a gene: 4. This CDR3 contains 15 residues. Germline assignment: CDR1 MDHEN and CDR2 SYDVKM. CDR3 protein: CASSSDRASTDTQYF. CDR3 DNA sequence: TGTGCCAGCAGTTCAGACAGGGCTAGCACAGATACGCAGTATTTT.